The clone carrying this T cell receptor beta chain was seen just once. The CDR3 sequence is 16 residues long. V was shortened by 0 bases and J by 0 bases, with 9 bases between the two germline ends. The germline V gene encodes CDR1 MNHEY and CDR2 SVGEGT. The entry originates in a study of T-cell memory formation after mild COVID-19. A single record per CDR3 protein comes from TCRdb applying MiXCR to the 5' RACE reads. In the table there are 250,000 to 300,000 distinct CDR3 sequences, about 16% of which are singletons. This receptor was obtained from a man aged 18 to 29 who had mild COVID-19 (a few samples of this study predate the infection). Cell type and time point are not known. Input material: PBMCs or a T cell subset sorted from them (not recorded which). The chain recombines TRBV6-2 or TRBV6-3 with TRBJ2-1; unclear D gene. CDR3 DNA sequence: TGTGCCAGCAGTTACTCGCCCCAGAGCTCCTACAATGAGCAGTTCTTC. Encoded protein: CASSYSPQSSYNEQFF.